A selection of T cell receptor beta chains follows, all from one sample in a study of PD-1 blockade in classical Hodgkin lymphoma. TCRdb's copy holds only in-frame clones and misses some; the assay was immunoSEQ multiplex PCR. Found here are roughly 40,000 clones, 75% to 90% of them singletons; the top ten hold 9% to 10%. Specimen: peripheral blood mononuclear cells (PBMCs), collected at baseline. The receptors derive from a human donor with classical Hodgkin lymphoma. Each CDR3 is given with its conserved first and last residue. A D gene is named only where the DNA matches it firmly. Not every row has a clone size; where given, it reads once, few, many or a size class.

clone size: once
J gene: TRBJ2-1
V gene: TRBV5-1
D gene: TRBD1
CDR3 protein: CASSFTGGKDRRGEQFF
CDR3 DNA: TGCGCCAGCAGCTTTACAGGGGGCAAGGACCGCAGGGGTGAGCAGTTCTTC

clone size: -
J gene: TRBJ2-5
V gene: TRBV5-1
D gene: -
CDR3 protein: CASSIVPSVGYQETQYF
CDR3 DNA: TGCGCCAGCAGCATCGTGCCTAGCGTCGGCTACCAAGAGACCCAGTACTTC

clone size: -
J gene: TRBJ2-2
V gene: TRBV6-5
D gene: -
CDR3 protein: CASETPNTGELFF
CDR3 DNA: TGTGCCTCCGAGACACCTAACACCGGGGAGCTGTTTTTT

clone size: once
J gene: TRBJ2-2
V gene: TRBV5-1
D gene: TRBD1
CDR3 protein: CASRPDRFATGELFF
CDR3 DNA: TGCGCCAGCAGGCCGGACAGGTTTGCCACCGGGGAGCTGTTTTTT

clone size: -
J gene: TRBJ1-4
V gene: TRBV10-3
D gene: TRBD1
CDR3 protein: CAISDGEGAVEKLFF
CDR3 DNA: TGTGCCATCAGTGATGGGGAGGGGGCGGTTGAAAAACTGTTTTTT

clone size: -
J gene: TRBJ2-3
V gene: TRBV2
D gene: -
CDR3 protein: CASSTNNRDTQYF
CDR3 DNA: TGTGCCAGCAGTACTAACAACCGGGATACGCAGTATTTT

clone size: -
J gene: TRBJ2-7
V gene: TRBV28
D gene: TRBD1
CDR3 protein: CASSSGQATYEQYF
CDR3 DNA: TGTGCCAGCAGTTCGGGACAGGCTACCTACGAGCAGTACTTC

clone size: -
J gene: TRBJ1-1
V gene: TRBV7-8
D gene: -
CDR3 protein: CASSLLGRVSAF
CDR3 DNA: TGTGCCAGCAGCTTACTCGGCAGGGTCTCTGCCTTT

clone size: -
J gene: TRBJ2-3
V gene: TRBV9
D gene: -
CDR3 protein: CASSVDSQSTDTQYF
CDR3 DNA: TGTGCCAGCAGCGTAGACAGTCAGAGCACAGATACGCAGTATTTT

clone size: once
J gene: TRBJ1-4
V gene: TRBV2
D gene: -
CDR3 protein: CASRDPGGEKLFF
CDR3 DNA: TGTGCCAGCAGGGACCCCGGCGGAGAAAAACTGTTTTTT

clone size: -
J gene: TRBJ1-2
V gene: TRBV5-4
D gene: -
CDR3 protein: CASSPRDKSPNYGYTF
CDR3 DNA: TGTGCCAGCAGCCCCCGGGACAAGAGCCCGAACTATGGCTACACCTTC

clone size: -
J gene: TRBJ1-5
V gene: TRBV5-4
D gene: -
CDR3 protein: CATTRGGNQPQHF
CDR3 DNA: TGTGCCACCACCAGGGGTGGTAATCAGCCCCAGCATTTT

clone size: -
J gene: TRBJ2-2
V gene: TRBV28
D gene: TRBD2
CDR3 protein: CASSLLGLAGNTGELFF
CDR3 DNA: TGTGCCAGCAGTCTCCTAGGACTAGCGGGTAACACCGGGGAGCTGTTTTTT

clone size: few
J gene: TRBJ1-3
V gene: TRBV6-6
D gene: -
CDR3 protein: CASSSINSGNTIYF
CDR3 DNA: TGTGCCAGCAGTTCTATTAATAGTGGAAACACCATATATTTT

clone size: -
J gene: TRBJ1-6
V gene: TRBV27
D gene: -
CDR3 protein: CASRSRQLAYNSPLHF
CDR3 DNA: TGTGCCAGCAGATCCCGACAATTGGCGTATAATTCACCCCTCCACTTT

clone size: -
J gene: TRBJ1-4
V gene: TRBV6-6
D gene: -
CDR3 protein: CARKTGEKLFF
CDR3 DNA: TGTGCCAGGAAGACCGGTGAAAAACTGTTTTTT

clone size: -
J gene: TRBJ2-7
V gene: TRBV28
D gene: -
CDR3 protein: CASSSFSYEQYF
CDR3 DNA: TGTGCCAGCAGTTCCTTCTCCTACGAGCAGTACTTC

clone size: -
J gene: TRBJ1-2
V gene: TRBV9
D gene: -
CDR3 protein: CASAPGSSSYGYTF
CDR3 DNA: TGTGCCAGCGCCCCGGGCAGTTCCTCCTATGGCTACACCTTC

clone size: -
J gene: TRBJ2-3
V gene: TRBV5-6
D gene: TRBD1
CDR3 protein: CASSLRTGLMDTQYF
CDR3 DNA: TGTGCCAGCAGCTTGCGGACAGGGCTCATGGATACGCAGTATTTT

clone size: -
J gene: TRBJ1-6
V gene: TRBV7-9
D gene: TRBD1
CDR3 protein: CASTETGALSPLHF
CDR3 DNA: TGTGCCAGCACCGAGACAGGGGCCCTCTCACCCCTCCACTTT

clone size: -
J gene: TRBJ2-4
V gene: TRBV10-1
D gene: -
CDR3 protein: CASSVGTHLAKNIQYF
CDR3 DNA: TGCGCCAGCAGTGTGGGGACACACCTAGCCAAAAACATTCAGTACTTC

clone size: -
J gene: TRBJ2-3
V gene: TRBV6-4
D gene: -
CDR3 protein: CASSDVGGTDTQYF
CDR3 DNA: TGTGCCAGCAGTGACGTTGGGGGCACAGATACGCAGTATTTT

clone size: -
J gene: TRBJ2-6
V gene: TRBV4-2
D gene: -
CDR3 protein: CASSPWTVSSGANVLTF
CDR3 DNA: TGTGCCAGCAGCCCCTGGACTGTCAGCTCTGGGGCCAACGTCCTGACTTTC

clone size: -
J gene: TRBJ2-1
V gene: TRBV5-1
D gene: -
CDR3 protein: CASRVAFRVSYNEQFF
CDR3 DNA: TGCGCCAGCAGAGTGGCATTCAGGGTCTCCTACAATGAGCAGTTCTTC

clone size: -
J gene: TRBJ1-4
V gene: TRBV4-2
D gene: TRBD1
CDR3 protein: CASSQDRGQDEKLFF
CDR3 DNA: TGTGCCAGCAGCCAAGACAGGGGGCAGGATGAAAAACTGTTTTTT

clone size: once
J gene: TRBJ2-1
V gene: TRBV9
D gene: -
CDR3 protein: CASSVEGTQSYNEQFF
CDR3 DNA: TGTGCCAGCAGCGTAGAGGGGACCCAATCCTACAATGAGCAGTTCTTC

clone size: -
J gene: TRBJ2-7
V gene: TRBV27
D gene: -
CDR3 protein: CAQRGLTKLYEQYF
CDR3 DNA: TGTGCTCAACGGGGACTTACAAAGCTCTACGAGCAGTACTTC

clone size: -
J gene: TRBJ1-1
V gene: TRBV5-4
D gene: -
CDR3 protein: CASSAEGRDTEAFF
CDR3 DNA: TGTGCCAGCAGCGCCGAGGGAAGGGACACTGAAGCTTTCTTT

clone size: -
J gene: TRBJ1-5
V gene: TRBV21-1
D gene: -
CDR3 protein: CASSKVWTGGSLGNQPQHF
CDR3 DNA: TGTGCCAGCAGCAAAGTTTGGACAGGGGGCTCTTTAGGCAATCAGCCCCAGCATTTT

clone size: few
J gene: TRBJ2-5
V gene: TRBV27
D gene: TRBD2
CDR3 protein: CASSYGRSGSAGETQYF
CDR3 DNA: TGTGCCAGCAGTTACGGGAGGAGCGGGAGCGCCGGAGAGACCCAGTACTTC

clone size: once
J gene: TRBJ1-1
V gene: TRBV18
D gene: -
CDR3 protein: CASSPTVNTEAFF
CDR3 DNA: TGTGCCAGCTCACCCACAGTGAACACTGAAGCTTTCTTT

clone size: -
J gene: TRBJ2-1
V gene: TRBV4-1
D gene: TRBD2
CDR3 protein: CASSQDRGRADNEQFF
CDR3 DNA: TGCGCCAGCAGCCAAGATCGCGGGAGGGCCGACAATGAGCAGTTCTTC

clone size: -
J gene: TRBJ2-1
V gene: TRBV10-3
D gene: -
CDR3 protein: CAISEKGPNIDEQFF
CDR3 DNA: TGTGCCATCAGTGAGAAGGGCCCCAATATCGATGAGCAGTTCTTC